The rows below give T cell receptor beta chains drawn from one sample of a study of a mutant IDH1 vaccine in newly diagnosed glioma. For these TCRs, the target antigens are not known. The data were produced by immunoSEQ multiplex PCR, yet TCRdb's version contains in-frame clones alone and is incomplete. The sample holds 25,000 to 35,000 clones, roughly 90% seen once. Material: PBMCs, obtained from a glioma patient whose treatment included an IDH1 peptide vaccine. The receptors derive from a man aged 18 to 35 with glioma. CDR3s include the opening cysteine and the closing phenylalanine or tryptophan. The D gene is left open where the match is weak. Clone size is not always given. Where it is, it says once, few, many or a class for expanded clones.

>-|TRBJ2-3|16|TRBV5-5|TRBD2
TGTGCCAGCAGCATCGGGGGGGGACTAGCGACAGATACGCAGTATTTT
CASSIGGGLATDTQYF
>-|TRBJ2-1|16|TRBV13|TRBD2
TGTGCCAGCAGCGCCGGGACTAGCGGGAGGAACAATGAGCAGTTCTTC
CASSAGTSGRNNEQFF
>-|TRBJ1-1|15|TRBV7-2|-
TGTGCCAGCAGCTTACGTCAGCCTAGCAGCACTGAAGCTTTCTTT
CASSLRQPSSTEAFF
>-|TRBJ2-7|17|TRBV7-9|TRBD1
TGTGCCAGCAGCTTCCCCCCTGTGCAGGGGGCGATCAACGAGCAGTACTTC
CASSFPPVQGAINEQYF
>-|TRBJ2-2|17|TRBV5-1|TRBD2
TGCGCCAGCAGCTTTGGTACTAGCGGGAGTGCCACCGGGGAGCTGTTTTTT
CASSFGTSGSATGELFF
>-|TRBJ2-1|14|TRBV7-9|-
TGTGCCAGCAGCTTAGGGGCAGCTTACAATGAGCAGTTCTTC
CASSLGAAYNEQFF
>-|TRBJ2-3|12|TRBV6-6|-
TGTGCCAGCACCTTGGGGGCAGATACGCAGTATTTT
CASTLGADTQYF
>once|TRBJ2-3|16|TRBV7-9|-
TGTGCCAGCAGCTTAGCGGGAGGGGGGAAGTCGGATACGCAGTATTTT
CASSLAGGGKSDTQYF
>-|TRBJ2-7|14|TRBV7-2|TRBD2
TGTGCCAGCAGCTTTGGGACTACTTCCTACGAGCAGTACTTC
CASSFGTTSYEQYF
>-|TRBJ1-2|12|TRBV29-1|-
TGCAGCGTTGATGCCAGTCACTATGGCTACACCTTC
CSVDASHYGYTF
>-|TRBJ1-2|15|TRBV5-1|TRBD1
TGCGCCAGCAGCTTGGCCGGGACAGGGGGCGAGGGCTACACCTTC
CASSLAGTGGEGYTF
>-|TRBJ1-4|15|TRBV19|-
TGTGCCAGTAGTATAAGAGGGCCGGGGACTGAAAAACTGTTTTTT
CASSIRGPGTEKLFF
>-|TRBJ2-7|14|TRBV21-1|-
TGTGCCAGCAGCAAAGCTAGCGGGGCCTACGAGCAGTACTTC
CASSKASGAYEQYF
>-|TRBJ1-4|15|TRBV6-5|-
TGTGCCAGCAGTTACAGCTACAGGGTCGGAGAAAAACTGTTTTTT
CASSYSYRVGEKLFF
>-|TRBJ2-7|12|TRBV18|-
TGTGCCAGCTCACCACACGGCGCCGAGCAGTACTTC
CASSPHGAEQYF
>-|TRBJ2-7|14|TRBV2|-
TGTGCCAGCAGTGGAGGGGGATCCTACTACGAGCAGTACTTC
CASSGGGSYYEQYF
>-|TRBJ1-6|13|TRBV19|-
TGTGCCAGTAGTACGCGGGGCGGGGAACCCCTCCACTTT
CASSTRGGEPLHF
>-|TRBJ2-7|12|TRBV28|TRBD2
TGTGCCAGCAGTTTAACAGCGGGAGGGTGGTACTTC
CASSLTAGGWYF
>-|TRBJ1-1|12|TRBV7-9|-
TGTGCCAGCAGGTTGACCAACACTGAAGCTTTCTTT
CASRLTNTEAFF
>few|TRBJ1-5|13|TRBV28|TRBD1
TGTGCCAGCAGGGGACAGGGAAATCAGCCCCAGCATTTT
CASRGQGNQPQHF
>-|TRBJ2-2|14|TRBV4-2|TRBD1
TGTGCCAGCAGCCTGAACAGGGGCACCGGGGAGCTGTTTTTT
CASSLNRGTGELFF
>-|TRBJ2-5|12|TRBV11-3|-
TGTGCCAGCAGCGAACTAGCAGCGACCCAGTACTTC
CASSELAATQYF
>-|TRBJ2-3|17|TRBV30|TRBD2
TGTGCCTGGACTGGGCCCTCCGGCGGGAGGCCCTTCGATACGCAGTATTTT
CAWTGPSGGRPFDTQYF
>once|TRBJ2-1|16|TRBV7-2|-
TGTGCCAGCAGCCCCTTCCCCCGCCTCTCCTACAATGAGCAGTTCTTC
CASSPFPRLSYNEQFF
>few|TRBJ2-6|15|TRBV6-1|-
TGTGCCAGCAGTGAAGAAGGGGCTGGGGCCAACGTCCTGACTTTC
CASSEEGAGANVLTF
>once|TRBJ1-5|16|TRBV19|TRBD1
TGTGCCAGTAGTATTCCCCGACAGGGTTGGAATCAGCCCCAGCATTTT
CASSIPRQGWNQPQHF
>once|TRBJ2-3|16|TRBV7-9|-
TGTGCCAGCACCCATGGGAAGGGGCAGGGCTCAGATACGCAGTATTTT
CASTHGKGQGSDTQYF
>-|TRBJ1-1|14|TRBV10-3|-
TGTGCCATCAGTGAGCAGGGTAAAAACACTGAAGCTTTCTTT
CAISEQGKNTEAFF
>few|TRBJ1-6|14|TRBV27|TRBD1
TGTGCCAGCAGTAGAGCCGGGACAGGGGCACCCCTCCACTTT
CASSRAGTGAPLHF
>-|TRBJ2-3|15|TRBV7-2|-
TGTGCCAGCAGCTTAGGTGGGAGTCGGGCAGATACGCAGTATTTT
CASSLGGSRADTQYF
>-|TRBJ2-7|15|TRBV4-1|-
TGCGCCAGCAGCCAAGATGCCCAAGAGGGCTACGAGCAGTACTTC
CASSQDAQEGYEQYF
>-|TRBJ1-6|15|TRBV6-5|-
TGTGCCAGCAGTGCTTACAGGCGAAATAATTCACCCCTCCACTTT
CASSAYRRNNSPLHF
>-|TRBJ1-2|16|TRBV6-1|TRBD1
TGTGCCAGCAGTGGGCCCAGTCAGGGGGCTAACTATGGCTACACCTTC
CASSGPSQGANYGYTF
>-|TRBJ2-1|15|TRBV30|TRBD1
TGTGCCTGGAGAAAGGGGGACAGGGTTAGCAATGAGCAGTTCTTC
CAWRKGDRVSNEQFF
>-|TRBJ1-3|14|TRBV30|-
TGTGCCTGGAGACGGATAAACTCTGGAAACACCATATATTTT
CAWRRINSGNTIYF
>-|TRBJ1-1|14|TRBV7-8|-
TGTGCCAGCAGCTTAGCGCAGGGGAGCGCTGAAGCTTTCTTT
CASSLAQGSAEAFF
>-|TRBJ2-5|12|TRBV7-2|-
TGTGCCAGCAGCTTCCCTAGGGAGACCCAGTACTTC
CASSFPRETQYF
>-|TRBJ1-4|15|TRBV18|-
TGTGCCAGCTCACTTAGAGGAGCAACTAATGAAAAACTGTTTTTT
CASSLRGATNEKLFF
>-|TRBJ1-1|15|TRBV5-4|-
TGTGCCAGCAGCGTAGCCGGGACAATGAACACTGAAGCTTTCTTT
CASSVAGTMNTEAFF
>-|TRBJ2-7|11|TRBV10-2|-
TGCGCCAGCAGTGAACGCGACGAGCAGTACTTC
CASSERDEQYF
>-|TRBJ1-4|19|TRBV7-9|-
TGTGCCAGCAGCCCCGGACAGCCCCAAGGGTTCGCAACTAATGAAAAACTGTTTTTT
CASSPGQPQGFATNEKLFF
>once|TRBJ1-1|14|TRBV5-5|-
TGTGCCAGCAGCTTGGGCCAGAGAAACACTGAAGCTTTCTTT
CASSLGQRNTEAFF
>-|TRBJ2-1|15|TRBV5-1|TRBD2
TGCGCCAGCAGCAAGCAGCGGGGCTCCTACAATGAGCAGTTCTTC
CASSKQRGSYNEQFF
>-|TRBJ2-3|14|TRBV7-2|TRBD2
TGTGCCAGCAGCTTAAGTCGGGGGGCAGATACGCAGTATTTT
CASSLSRGADTQYF
>-|TRBJ2-2|17|TRBV7-2|-
TGTGCCAGCAGCCCGTCGTTGGGGCGGGCAGGAACCGGGGAGCTGTTTTTT
CASSPSLGRAGTGELFF
>-|TRBJ2-7|15|TRBV27|TRBD2
TGTGCCAGCAGTTTAACGGGTGCGGGAGAGTACGAGCAGTACTTC
CASSLTGAGEYEQYF
>-|TRBJ1-4|15|TRBV4-3|-
TGCGCCAGCAGGCCCGAGGCCGCAACTAATGAAAAACTGTTTTTT
CASRPEAATNEKLFF
>-|TRBJ2-1|16|TRBV4-1|-
TGCGCCAGCAGCCATATAGACATTATCTCCTACAATGAGCAGTTCTTC
CASSHIDIISYNEQFF
>-|TRBJ2-1|13|TRBV9|-
TGTGCCAGCAGCGCCAGAGGGGTGGGGGAGCAGTTCTTC
CASSARGVGEQFF
>-|TRBJ1-2|14|TRBV7-9|TRBD1
TGTGCCAGCAGCTACATACAGGGGTTCTATGGCTACACCTTC
CASSYIQGFYGYTF
>-|TRBJ2-7|16|TRBV30|TRBD1
TGTGCCTGGAGTGACCTACCGGGACAGGGAAGCGACGAGCAGTACTTC
CAWSDLPGQGSDEQYF
>-|TRBJ1-1|14|TRBV9|-
TGTGCCAGCAGCCCTCAAGGTGTCGGGACTGAAGCTTTCTTT
CASSPQGVGTEAFF
>-|TRBJ1-1|15|TRBV29-1|TRBD1
TGCAGCGTTGAAGATCTAGGGACAGCGCCCCTGGTCGCTTTCTTT
CSVEDLGTAPLVAFF
>-|TRBJ2-7|12|TRBV6-1|-
TGTGCCAGCAGTGAATCGCACTACGAGCAGTACTTC
CASSESHYEQYF
>-|TRBJ2-7|14|TRBV27|-
TGTGCCAGCAGCCCACAGGGTCCCTACTACGAGCAGTACTTC
CASSPQGPYYEQYF
>-|TRBJ1-1|13|TRBV5-1|-
TGCGCCAGCAGCACTACCAAGAACACTGAAGCTTTCTTT
CASSTTKNTEAFF